The 28 T cell receptor beta chains presented below share a single source sample, sequenced in a study of shared clonotypes between healthy human individuals. Profiled with immunoSEQ multiplex PCR; TCRdb holds only in-frame clones, not every one. This sample has approximately 710,000 clones; roughly 88% occur once, and the top ten carry 30% to 40%. Sequencing was done on a sample of memory CD8+ T cells from PBMCs. Documented subset: CD45RO+ cells pooled with CCR7-negative TemRA cells. These receptors were obtained from a man aged 18-30 years in good health. Some clones in this sample may be carry-over from other donors' samples.

The CDR3 loop reads CASARGLGNQPQHF. The CDR3 coding sequence is TGTGCCAGCGCGCGGGGTTTGGGGAATCAGCCCCAGCATTTT. This chain connects TRBV27 to TRBJ1-5; D is ambiguous. The CDR3 extends over 14 amino acids. V shed 8 bases and J shed 4 bases, with 15 bases lying between them. Germline-derived CDR1 and CDR2 are MNHEY and SMNVEV (reference sequence).

This rearrangement joins TRBV29-1 to TRBJ2-1; TRBD2 matches at 7 bases. The V gene end was trimmed by 0 bases and the J gene end by 4 bases; junction bases not matched to a gene: 9. The CDR3 totals 16 residues. The V gene's germline CDR1 is SQVTM and CDR2 ANQGSEA. CDR3 sequence: CSVEDPLAEFYNEQFF. In nucleotides, the CDR3 is TGCAGCGTTGAAGATCCCCTAGCGGAATTTTACAATGAGCAGTTCTTC.

This chain's CDR3 is CASSFRPINQPQHF. CDR3 DNA: TGTGCCAGCAGCTTTAGACCGATCAATCAGCCCCAGCATTTT. The J gene is TRBJ1-5, the V gene TRBV28; D gene unclear. This CDR3 has 14 residues. The germline V gene encodes CDR1 MDHEN and CDR2 SYDVKM. Trimming removed 6 bases at V and 3 bases at J, with 12 bases between.

This clone was picked up a small number of times. This chain connects TRBV7-2 to TRBJ2-7; tentatively, D is TRBD2 (5 bases). Germline assignment: CDR1 SGHTA and CDR2 FQGNSA. The CDR3 is 14 amino acids. Trimming removed 5 bases from V and 2 bases from J, with 13 bases in between. The CDR3 spells CASSVLLGAYEQYF. As DNA, the CDR3 is TGTGCCAGCAGCGTACTACTGGGAGCCTACGAGCAGTACTTC.

The chain links TRBV29-1 to TRBJ2-7, with D possibly TRBD1 on 5 matching bases. CDR1 and CDR2 (germline): SQVTM, ANQGSEA. Deletions cut 6 bases from V and 0 bases from J, with 9 bases between. This CDR3 is built from 12 residues. The CDR3 DNA is TGCAGCGTCGCTAGGGGCTCCTACGAGCAGTACTTC. Encoded protein: CSVARGSYEQYF.

The J gene is TRBJ2-5, the V gene TRBV7-9; a weak D match, TRBD2 (6 bases). CDR3 length equals 15 residues. CDR1 and CDR2 (germline): SEHNR, FQNEAQ (reference sequence). Trimming removed 5 bases from V and 1 base from J, with 14 bases in between. CDR3 in DNA: TGTGCCAGCAGCCTTAGCGGCCCCCCCCAAGAGACCCAGTACTTC. Its protein is CASSLSGPPQETQYF. Complete variable domain (other parts from reference TRBV7-9 and TRBJ2-5): DTGVSQNPRHKITKRGQNVTFRCDPISEHNRLYWYRQTLGQGPEFLTYFQNEAQLEKSRLLSDRFSAERPKGSFSTLEIQRTEQGDSAMYLCASSLSGPPQETQYFGPGTRLLVL.

J is TRBJ2-2 and V is TRBV28; 10 nucleotides agree with TRBD2. The CDR3 has 16 residues. Trimming removed 3 bases from V and 1 base from J; junction bases left unmatched: 2. Germline V lookup: CDR1 MDHEN, CDR2 SYDVKM. The chain's CDR3 is CASSFIAGGNTGELFF. The CDR3 coding sequence is TGTGCCAGCAGTTTCATAGCGGGAGGGAACACCGGGGAGCTGTTTTTT.

This chain links TRBV19 with TRBJ1-5; 8 bases match TRBD1. Germline values: CDR1 LNHDA, CDR2 SQIVND (reference sequence). V lost 4 bases to trimming and J lost 2 bases; unmatched junction nucleotides: 10. This CDR3 is 17 amino acids long. The CDR3 spells CASSKDREGLGNQPQHF. CDR3 coding DNA: TGTGCCAGTAGTAAGGACAGGGAAGGTTTGGGCAATCAGCCCCAGCATTTT.

The V gene is TRBV19, the J gene TRBJ1-1; D is possibly TRBD1 (6 bases). The CDR3 covers 14 residues. Germline lookup yields CDR1 LNHDA and CDR2 SQIVND (reference sequence). Trimming left V 4 bases short and J 1 base short, with 10 bases between. The CDR3 protein is CASSTWTANTEAFF. The CDR3 DNA reads TGTGCCAGTAGTACCTGGACAGCGAACACTGAAGCTTTCTTT.

The gene calls are TRBV7-9 and TRBJ2-5, with D perhaps TRBD1 (5 bases). Germline CDR1 is SEHNR and CDR2 is FQNEAQ (reference sequence). Trimming pared 5 bases from V and 0 bases from J, leaving 13 bases between. The CDR3 covers 15 residues. The CDR3 sequence is CASSRDRAYQETQYF. DNA for the CDR3: TGTGCCAGCAGCCGAGACAGAGCCTACCAAGAGACCCAGTACTTC. The full variable domain, with the rest looked up from reference TRBV7-9 and TRBJ2-5, is DTGVSQNPRHKITKRGQNVTFRCDPISEHNRLYWYRQTLGQGPEFLTYFQNEAQLEKSRLLSDRFSAERPKGSFSTLEIQRTEQGDSAMYLCASSRDRAYQETQYFGPGTRLLVL.

The chain is built from TRBV6-6 and TRBJ2-7; D is possibly TRBD1 or TRBD2 (6 bases each). Germline loops: CDR1 MNHNY, CDR2 SVGAGI (reference sequence). V lost 4 bases to trimming and J lost 5 bases, with 15 bases between them. The CDR3 is 14 residues long. The CDR3: CASSSLGGSHEQYF. The CDR3 DNA reads TGTGCCAGCAGTTCCCTAGGGGGGTCCCACGAGCAGTACTTC.

CDR3: CASSDFGGGYGYTF. The CDR3 region has the DNA TGTGCCAGTAGCGACTTTGGGGGTGGCTATGGCTACACCTTC. This chain links TRBV19 with TRBJ1-2, with TRBD1 as a possible D gene (5 bases). CDR1 LNHDA and CDR2 SQIVND come from the germline V gene (reference sequence). Between the trimmed V and J ends, which lost 6 bases and 4 bases, there was a span of 15 bases. The length of the CDR3 is 14 residues.

This rearrangement joins TRBV4-2 to TRBJ2-3; D unresolved. The CDR3 is 14 residues long. The germline V gene has CDR1 LGHNA and CDR2 YNFKEQ. Trimming cost V 1 base and J 6 bases, with 11 bases left between them. In DNA, the CDR3 is TGTGCCAGCAGCCAAGCCTCGATTTCCGATACGCAGTATTTT. This codes for CASSQASISDTQYF.

The J gene is TRBJ1-3, the V gene TRBV13, with 7 bases aligning to TRBD1. CDR1 and CDR2 (germline): PRHDT, FYEKMQ (reference sequence). The ends lost 5 bases at V and 4 bases at J; junction bases unmatched: 14. The length of the CDR3 is 17 residues. The CDR3 here is CASSPGQPWQSGNTIYF. The DNA of the CDR3 is TGTGCCAGCAGCCCGGGACAGCCCTGGCAGTCGGGAAACACCATATATTTT.

V and J are TRBV5-1 and TRBJ2-5, with TRBD2 matching 10 bases. The V and J ends lost 0 bases and 11 bases, in that order; junction bases with no gene match: 10. CDR1 is SGHRS and CDR2 is YFSETQ in the germline V gene. The CDR3 sequence is 15 residues long. This CDR3 is CASSLEASGSLQQYF. The CDR3 DNA sequence: TGCGCCAGCAGCTTGGAGGCTAGCGGGAGTCTGCAGCAGTACTTC.

The J gene is TRBJ2-7, the V gene TRBV11-2, with a tentative D call TRBD1 (5 bases). This CDR3 has 14 residues. Germline lookup yields CDR1 SGHAT and CDR2 FQNNGV. The V end was cut by 1 base, the J end by 2 bases, with 9 bases between. The DNA for the CDR3 is TGTGCCAGCAGCTTAGTTCAGGGAACCTACGAGCAGTACTTC. As protein: CASSLVQGTYEQYF.

V gene TRBV6-1 combines with J gene TRBJ1-5, with TRBD1 matching over 8 bases. This CDR3 contains 14 residues. J was trimmed by 7 bases and V by 3 bases; bases with no gene match: 5. CDR1 and CDR2 (germline): MNHNS, SASEGT. The CDR3, as DNA: TGTGCCAGCAGTGAGGCAGGGGGCAGGCAGCCCCAGCATTTT. Encoded protein: CASSEAGGRQPQHF.

The chain carries TRBV7-9 and TRBJ2-1, with 9 bases matching TRBD2. The germline gives CDR1 SEHNR, CDR2 FQNEAQ (reference sequence). CDR3 length: 14 amino acids. V lost 4 bases and J lost 7; bases outside the gene matches: 5. The CDR3: CASSSSGKGNEQFF. The CDR3 coding sequence is TGTGCCAGCAGCTCTAGCGGGAAGGGGAATGAGCAGTTCTTC.

V and J are TRBV7-9 and TRBJ2-7; D is perhaps TRBD2 (6 bases). The CDR3 is made up of 16 amino acids. Between the trimmed V and J ends, which lost 5 bases and 0 bases, there was a span of 17 bases. Per germline, CDR1 SEHNR and CDR2 FQNEAQ (reference sequence). DNA for the CDR3: TGTGCCAGCAGCCACCCCCTAGCGACCAGCTCCTACGAGCAGTACTTC. As protein: CASSHPLATSSYEQYF.

The chain couples TRBV7-9 to TRBJ2-7, with TRBD1 matching 8 bases. Germline-derived CDR1 and CDR2 are SEHNR and FQNEAQ (reference sequence). The CDR3 extends over 15 amino acids. Trimming cost V 3 bases and J 5 bases; bases outside gene matches: 9. The CDR3 is CASSLSTGESNEQYF. The CDR3 DNA follows: TGTGCCAGCAGCTTGTCGACAGGGGAGTCCAACGAGCAGTACTTC. Drawing the rest from reference TRBV7-9 and TRBJ2-7, the complete variable domain is DTGVSQNPRHKITKRGQNVTFRCDPISEHNRLYWYRQTLGQGPEFLTYFQNEAQLEKSRLLSDRFSAERPKGSFSTLEIQRTEQGDSAMYLCASSLSTGESNEQYFGPGTRLTVT.

This rearrangement joins TRBV28 to TRBJ1-2, with unresolved D. The CDR3 runs to 13 residues. Trimming pared 6 bases from V and 7 bases from J, leaving 15 bases between. Looked up from germline, CDR1 is MDHEN and CDR2 is SYDVKM. The chain's CDR3 is CASSLEGWVGYTF. CDR3 nucleotide sequence: TGTGCCAGCAGCCTCGAAGGGTGGGTTGGCTACACCTTC.

The CDR3 region has the DNA TGTGCCAGCAGGCCGAGCGGATACAATGAGCAGTTCTTC. Protein product: CASRPSGYNEQFF. This chain connects TRBV27 to TRBJ2-1; weak D call: TRBD2 (5 bases). This CDR3 spans 13 amino acids. Trimming shortened V by 6 bases and J by 4 bases, and 10 bases separated the two germline ends. Germline CDR1 reads MNHEY; CDR2 reads SMNVEV (reference sequence).

This chain connects TRBV10-2 to TRBJ1-2; 8 bases agree with TRBD1. The CDR3 loop spans 17 amino acids. V shed 0 bases, J shed 2 bases, and the junction held 8 bases outside the gene matches. Looked up from germline, CDR1 is WSHSY and CDR2 is SAAADI. This CDR3 reads CASSESLRGLLNYGYTF. The CDR3 DNA sequence: TGCGCCAGCAGTGAGTCCCTCAGGGGGCTCCTCAACTATGGCTACACCTTC.

The V call is TRBV7-9, the J call TRBJ2-3; 9 bases align to TRBD2. The germline CDR1 and CDR2 sequences are SEHNR and FQNEAQ (reference sequence). The CDR3 is 18 amino acids. V shed 4 bases, J shed 0 bases, and the junction held 11 bases outside the gene matches. The chain's CDR3 is CASSYPAGLAISTDTQYF. CDR3 bases: TGTGCCAGCAGCTACCCAGCCGGACTAGCGATTAGCACAGATACGCAGTATTTT.

This clone was seen only once. V usage is TRBV18 and J usage is TRBJ2-7; D might be TRBD2 (6 bases). The germline CDR1 and CDR2 sequences are KGHSH and LQKENI. V gave up 0 bases and J gave up 5 bases, with 11 bases separating them. This CDR3 comprises 14 residues. The CDR3 sequence: CASSPPAGYDEQYF. The CDR3 nucleotides are TGTGCCAGCTCACCACCGGCGGGATACGACGAGCAGTACTTC.

The chain combines TRBV19 with TRBJ1-1; D call uncertain. V was trimmed by 7 bases and J by 1 base, leaving 7 bases between them. The germline CDR1 and CDR2 sequences are LNHDA and SQIVND (reference sequence). The CDR3 totals 12 residues. Here the CDR3 reads CASKWSNTEAFF. Written as DNA, the CDR3 is TGTGCCAGTAAGTGGTCGAACACTGAAGCTTTCTTT.

The J gene is TRBJ2-7, the V gene TRBV29-1; 8 bases are shared with TRBD1. Germline V gene lookup returns CDR1 SQVTM and CDR2 ANQGSEA. The CDR3 covers 12 residues. Trimming removed 7 bases from V and 4 bases from J; junction bases left unmatched: 6. The CDR3 loop is CSGGTGPYEQYF. CDR3 DNA sequence: TGCAGCGGGGGGACAGGACCATACGAGCAGTACTTC.

This chain connects TRBV5-1 to TRBJ1-4; TRBD1 matches 9 bases. The CDR3 extends over 18 amino acids. V shed 0 bases and J 8 bases; nucleotides not matched to a gene: 14. Germline-derived CDR1 and CDR2 are SGHRS and YFSETQ. The CDR3 nucleotides read TGCGCCAGCAGCTTGGGACCCTCACAGGGGGCCCTTAAGGAAAAACTGTTTTTT. Encoded protein: CASSLGPSQGALKEKLFF.